One sample yielded the 30 T cell receptor beta chains listed below, sequenced in a study of identical twins. TCRdb independently ran MiXCR on the 5' RACE reads; one entry per CDR3 protein. The data contain about 470,000 distinct CDR3 sequences, 24% of them singletons. These records were also assigned to another study, of T cells expressing NK-cell markers.

Material for sequencing was CD4+ T cells sorted from blood. These receptors all come from a young woman in good health.

The V call is TRBV20-1, the J call TRBJ2-1, with 8 bases identical to TRBD2. Germline CDR1 reads DFQATT; CDR2 reads SNEGSKA (reference sequence). This CDR3 has 14 amino acids. Unmatched junction bases numbered 15, after V lost 5 bases and J lost 12 bases. This CDR3 is CSASLIAGTGVQFF. The CDR3 nucleotides are TGCAGTGCTTCTTTGATAGCGGGGACTGGCGTGCAGTTCTTC.

This clonotype was counted only a few times. The rearrangement links TRBV5-1 to TRBJ1-2; perhaps TRBD1 as D (6 bases). V was trimmed by 4 bases and J by 2 bases, leaving 12 bases between them. The CDR3 totals 14 residues. The germline CDR1 and CDR2 sequences are SGHRS and YFSETQ. This chain's CDR3 is CASSDQGHNYGYTF. DNA for the CDR3: TGCGCCAGCAGCGATCAGGGGCACAACTATGGCTACACCTTC.

This clonotype was observed a handful of times. This chain uses TRBV29-1 with TRBJ2-5, with D possibly being TRBD1 (7 bases). V shed 7 bases and J shed 5 bases, with 14 bases lying between them. Germline V gene lookup returns CDR1 SQVTM and CDR2 ANQGSEA. This CDR3 spans 12 amino acids. CDR3 DNA sequence: TGCAGCGGAGACAGGGCGGGGGAGACCCAGTACTTC. Its translation is CSGDRAGETQYF.

This chain joins TRBV10-3 and TRBJ1-2; maybe TRBD1 (6 bases). The CDR3 length is 13 residues. V lost 6 bases and J lost 7, with 15 bases in between. The germline gives CDR1 ENHRY, CDR2 SYGVKD. CDR3 protein: CAISPGTSSGYTF. In nucleotides, the CDR3 is TGTGCCATCAGCCCCGGGACATCGTCTGGCTACACCTTC.

This clonotype was detected only a few times. The rearrangement uses TRBV5-1 and TRBJ2-2; tentatively, D is TRBD2 (6 bases). The CDR3 totals 15 residues. Germline loops: CDR1 SGHRS, CDR2 YFSETQ. With 2 bases removed from V and 6 bases from J, the gap between germline ends came to 14 bases. CDR3 region: CASSLQASEAGELFF. In DNA, the CDR3 is TGCGCCAGCAGCTTACAGGCTAGCGAGGCCGGGGAGCTGTTTTTT.

This clonotype was counted a few times. The rearrangement links TRBV30 to TRBJ2-5; maybe TRBD2 (5 bases). Trimming left V 2 bases short and J 5 bases short, with 15 bases between. Germline V gives CDR1 GTSNPN, CDR2 SVGIG (reference sequence). This CDR3 comprises 14 residues. The CDR3: CAWSPGGGEETQYF. The CDR3 DNA reads as TGTGCCTGGAGTCCCGGAGGCGGTGAGGAGACCCAGTACTTC.

This clonotype was seen more than once but under ten times. The chain is built from TRBV20-1 and TRBJ2-3; D may correspond to TRBD1 or TRBD2 (5 bases each). Germline V gene lookup returns CDR1 DFQATT and CDR2 SNEGSKA (reference sequence). Trimming shortened V by 6 bases and J by 2 bases, and 15 bases separated the two germline ends. The CDR3 is 14 residues long. CDR3 protein: CSAPGPLATDTQYF. For the CDR3, the DNA is TGCAGTGCACCGGGACCTCTCGCCACAGATACGCAGTATTTT.

This clonotype has a handful of counts. The chain couples TRBV6-5 to TRBJ1-2; D might be TRBD1 (6 bases). With 2 bases removed from V and 7 bases from J, the gap between germline ends came to 14 bases. Per germline, CDR1 MNHEY and CDR2 SVGAGI. The CDR3 is 14 residues long. CDR3 nucleotide sequence: TGTGCCAGCAGTTACGGGGGCACTGCTGGTGGCTACACCTTC. It specifies CASSYGGTAGGYTF.

The table lists this clonotype with many counts. The chain carries TRBV5-1 and TRBJ2-7, with 8 nucleotides matching TRBD1. Germline values: CDR1 SGHRS, CDR2 YFSETQ. The CDR3 has 14 residues. V shed 0 bases, J shed 4 bases, and the junction held 3 bases outside the gene matches. CDR3 sequence (DNA): TGCGCCAGCAGCTTGGTCGACAGGGGTTACGAGCAGTACTTC. Its protein product is CASSLVDRGYEQYF.

This clonotype was recorded once. The junction does not match germline at one end; this may be a read error. The chain carries TRBV11-2 and TRBJ2-7, with 7 bases matching TRBD1. The CDR3 is 15 residues long. Germline V gene lookup returns CDR1 SGHAT and CDR2 FQNNGV. The CDR3 spells CTSSPGTVNSYEQYF. The CDR3 coding sequence is TGTACCAGCAGCCCCGGGACAGTGAATTCCTACGAGCAGTACTTC.

The table lists this clonotype with a few counts. This chain links TRBV10-2 with TRBJ2-1; D is perhaps TRBD1 or TRBD2 (6 bases each). Germline assignment: CDR1 WSHSY and CDR2 SAAADI. CDR3 length: 13 residues. V gave up 5 bases and J gave up 6 bases, with 11 bases separating them. The CDR3 sequence is CASSPGGGNEQFF. CDR3 in DNA: TGCGCCAGCAGTCCCGGGGGCGGCAATGAGCAGTTCTTC.

V usage is TRBV20-1 and J usage is TRBJ2-2; a possible D gene is TRBD1 (6 bases). Trimming shortened V by 1 base and J by 6 bases, and 30 bases separated the two germline ends. This CDR3 region has 20 residues. Looked up from germline, CDR1 is DFQATT and CDR2 is SNEGSKA (reference sequence). CDR3 protein: CSARVPSGLKGTSYAGELFF. Here the CDR3 DNA reads TGCAGTGCTAGAGTTCCCTCGGGGCTAAAAGGGACATCTTATGCCGGGGAGCTGTTTTTT.

This clonotype came up a few times. The V and J genes are TRBV20-1 and TRBJ2-3; 10 bases match TRBD2. The V gene's germline CDR1 is DFQATT and CDR2 SNEGSKA (reference sequence). The V and J ends lost 4 bases and 4 bases, in that order; junction bases with no gene match: 8. This CDR3 is 15 amino acids long. The CDR3 coding sequence is TGCAGTGCTAAAGTAGCGGGAGGATCCCCAGATACGCAGTATTTT. Its protein is CSAKVAGGSPDTQYF.

This clonotype has more than one count but fewer than ten. The chain combines TRBV18 with TRBJ2-7; 12 bases agree with TRBD2. Per the germline V gene, CDR1 is KGHSH and CDR2 is LQKENI. The CDR3 runs to 15 residues. Trimming removed 6 bases from V and 2 bases from J; junction bases left unmatched: 5. The CDR3 loop is CASSGGLAGTYEQYF. CDR3 nucleotides: TGTGCCAGCTCGGGGGGACTAGCGGGTACCTACGAGCAGTACTTC.

This clonotype was detected many times. J is TRBJ2-1 and V is TRBV14, with 11 positions matching TRBD1. CDR3 length: 14 amino acids. J lost 12 bases, V lost 1 base, and 5 bases had no gene match. Per germline, CDR1 SGHDN and CDR2 FVKESK. The CDR3 here is CASSQGTGGAGQFF. CDR3 in DNA: TGTGCCAGCAGCCAAGGGACAGGGGGCGCCGGGCAGTTCTTC.

The table lists this clonotype with a few counts. The rearrangement links TRBV20-1 to TRBJ2-1; TRBD2 aligns across 8 bases. This CDR3 has 14 amino acids. With 2 bases clipped from V and 8 bases from J, the junction kept 8 bases outside the gene matches. Germline lookup yields CDR1 DFQATT and CDR2 SNEGSKA (reference sequence). The CDR3 spells CSARSSGRNYEQFF. The CDR3 coding sequence is TGCAGTGCTAGATCAAGCGGGAGAAACTATGAGCAGTTCTTC.

The chain couples TRBV2 to TRBJ2-3, with D hard to call. Trimming removed 4 bases from V and 2 bases from J, with 10 bases in between. The CDR3 runs to 14 residues. Germline CDR1 and CDR2: SNHLY and FYNNEI. For the CDR3, the DNA is TGTGCCAGCAGTGGCAATACTTACACAGATACGCAGTATTTT. As protein: CASSGNTYTDTQYF.

This clonotype was counted between two and nine times. The J gene is TRBJ2-2, the V gene TRBV18; D unresolved. Trimming took off 5 bases at V and 6 bases at J, with 13 bases between the two ends. The CDR3 is 14 amino acids. The germline CDR1 and CDR2 sequences are KGHSH and LQKENI. The CDR3 DNA reads as TGTGCCAGCTCAGCTTCTAGGCCCTCCGGGGAGCTGTTTTTT. It translates to CASSASRPSGELFF.

This clonotype was seen a few times. The CDR3 sequence: CSARDHRVGYNEQFF. In nucleotides, the CDR3 is TGCAGTGCTAGAGATCACCGCGTAGGTTACAATGAGCAGTTCTTC. The chain is built from TRBV20-1 and TRBJ2-1, with D uncertain. CDR1 DFQATT and CDR2 SNEGSKA come from the germline V gene (reference sequence). The germline V and J ends were trimmed by 0 bases and 4 bases, with 13 bases remaining between them. CDR3 size: 15 residues.

A few counts support this clonotype. The chain is built from TRBV4-3 and TRBJ1-1; D not certain. Per the germline V gene, CDR1 is LGHNA and CDR2 is YSLEER. V gave up 1 base and J gave up 3 bases, with 6 bases separating them. There are 13 residues in the CDR3. CDR3 sequence: CASSQVPHTEAFF. The CDR3 nucleotides read TGCGCCAGCAGCCAAGTACCTCACACTGAAGCTTTCTTT.

This clonotype came up a few times. The chain carries TRBV5-6 and TRBJ1-5; D not resolved. There are 14 residues in the CDR3. V lost 5 bases, J lost 3 bases, and 12 bases lay in between. The germline gives CDR1 SGHDT, CDR2 YYEEEE. The CDR3 DNA sequence: TGTGCCAGCAGGAATTGGAGGGTCAATCAGCCCCAGCATTTT. Its protein product is CASRNWRVNQPQHF.

The sample holds a few counts of this clonotype. The chain joins TRBV4-3 to TRBJ2-3; D gene unclear. This CDR3 spans 15 amino acids. The V end lost 1 base, the J end lost 5 bases, and 13 bases lay between the germline ends. The germline V gene has CDR1 LGHNA and CDR2 YSLEER. The CDR3 loop is CASSQAASRRDTQYF. In nucleotides, the CDR3 is TGCGCCAGCAGCCAAGCAGCGTCCAGAAGAGATACGCAGTATTTT.

The chain links TRBV9 to TRBJ2-3, with D hard to call. The CDR3 has 15 amino acids. CDR1 SGDLS and CDR2 YYNGEE come from the germline V gene. Trimming stripped 0 bases from V and 2 bases from J, with 10 bases between. The CDR3 DNA is TGTGCCAGCAGCGTAGCCGGCGGCCTCACAGATACGCAGTATTTT. It yields the protein CASSVAGGLTDTQYF.

This clonotype was observed a few times. The gene calls are TRBV15 and TRBJ2-5, with D uncertain. Germline V gene sequence: CDR1 LNHNV, CDR2 YYDKDF (reference sequence). Trimming removed 10 bases from V and 6 bases from J, with 24 bases in between. CDR3 length equals 15 residues. DNA for the CDR3: TGTGCCAGGACCCATTCTAGAAAGGGAATAAAGACCCAGTACTTC. Translating gives CARTHSRKGIKTQYF.

This clonotype was counted only a few times. This rearrangement joins TRBV3-1 to TRBJ2-3; 10 nucleotides agree with TRBD1. Trimming cost V 5 bases and J 5 bases; bases outside gene matches: 7. The CDR3 runs to 15 residues. Germline CDR1 is LGHDT and CDR2 is YNNKEL (reference sequence). The CDR3 spells CASSSHRDRGDTQYF. The CDR3 DNA follows: TGTGCCAGCAGCTCACACCGGGACAGGGGAGATACGCAGTATTTT.

The V gene is TRBV5-1, the J gene TRBJ2-1; perhaps TRBD1 as D (5 bases). V lost 3 bases and J 7 bases, leaving 17 bases between the germline ends. Germline CDR1 is SGHRS and CDR2 is YFSETQ. CDR3 size: 15 residues. The CDR3: CASSWQGRSENEQFF. CDR3 nucleotides: TGCGCCAGCAGCTGGCAGGGCAGGTCAGAGAATGAGCAGTTCTTC.

This clonotype was seen more than once but under ten times. The V gene is TRBV7-3, the J gene TRBJ2-3; 7 bases are shared with TRBD2. Trimming at V came to 5 bases and at J to 4 bases, leaving 6 bases not matched to a gene. CDR3 length equals 14 residues. Looked up from germline, CDR1 is SGHTA and CDR2 is FQGTGA. The DNA of the CDR3 is TGTGCCAGCAGCCCGGGACTATCTCCAGATACGCAGTATTTT. Its translation: CASSPGLSPDTQYF.

The V call is TRBV29-1, the J call TRBJ2-1; the D is unclear. Deletions cut 7 bases from V and 9 bases from J, with 19 bases between. The V gene's germline CDR1 is SQVTM and CDR2 ANQGSEA. CDR3 length equals 13 residues. The chain's CDR3 is CSEREPWHTEQFF. The CDR3, as DNA: TGCAGCGAACGAGAACCCTGGCATACTGAGCAGTTCTTC.

The chain recombines TRBV12-3 or TRBV12-4 with TRBJ2-7; D gene ambiguous. Between the trimmed V and J ends, which lost 9 bases and 5 bases, there was a span of 8 bases. The CDR3 is 10 amino acids. In DNA, the CDR3 is TGTGCCAGACCCAGGCACGAGCAGTACTTC. Amino acid sequence: CARPRHEQYF.

This clonotype was recorded at least ten times. The chain combines TRBV12-3 or TRBV12-4 with TRBJ1-2; possible D gene TRBD1, 5 bases. V dropped 3 bases and J dropped 4 bases, with 15 bases sitting between them. This CDR3 has 15 amino acids. The CDR3 spells CASSFRGRAIYGYTF. The CDR3 nucleotides read TGTGCCAGCAGTTTCCGTGGCAGGGCGATCTATGGCTACACCTTC.